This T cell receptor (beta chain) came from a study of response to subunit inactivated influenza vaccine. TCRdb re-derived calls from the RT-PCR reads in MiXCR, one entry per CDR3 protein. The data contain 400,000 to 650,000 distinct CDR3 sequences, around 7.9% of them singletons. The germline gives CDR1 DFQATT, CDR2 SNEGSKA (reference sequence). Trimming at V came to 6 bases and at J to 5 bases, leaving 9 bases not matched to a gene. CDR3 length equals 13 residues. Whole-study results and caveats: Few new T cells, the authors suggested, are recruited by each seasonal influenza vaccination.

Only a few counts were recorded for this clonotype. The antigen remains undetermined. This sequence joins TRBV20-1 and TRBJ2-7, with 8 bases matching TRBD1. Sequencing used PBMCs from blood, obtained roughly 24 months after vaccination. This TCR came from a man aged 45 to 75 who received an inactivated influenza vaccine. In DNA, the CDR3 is TGCAGTGCGCACCGGGACAGGATAAACGAGCAGTACTTC. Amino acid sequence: CSAHRDRINEQYF.